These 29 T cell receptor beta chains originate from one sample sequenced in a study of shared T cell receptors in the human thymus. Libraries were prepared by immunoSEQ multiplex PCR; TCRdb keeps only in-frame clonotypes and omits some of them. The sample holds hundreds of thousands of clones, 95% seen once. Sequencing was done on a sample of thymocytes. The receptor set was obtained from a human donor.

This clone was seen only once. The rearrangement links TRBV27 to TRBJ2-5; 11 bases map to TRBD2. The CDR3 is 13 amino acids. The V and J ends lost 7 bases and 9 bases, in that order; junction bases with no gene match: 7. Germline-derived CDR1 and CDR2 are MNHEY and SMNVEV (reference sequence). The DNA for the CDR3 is TGTGCCAGCAATGAAATAGCGGGAGGGCCCCAGTACTTC. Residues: CASNEIAGGPQYF.

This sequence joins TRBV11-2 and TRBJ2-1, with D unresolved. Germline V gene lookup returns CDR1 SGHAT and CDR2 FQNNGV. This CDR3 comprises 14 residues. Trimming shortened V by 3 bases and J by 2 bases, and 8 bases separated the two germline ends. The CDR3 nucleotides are TGTGCCAGCAGCTTGCACTGGACCTACAATGAGCAGTTCTTC. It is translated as CASSLHWTYNEQFF.

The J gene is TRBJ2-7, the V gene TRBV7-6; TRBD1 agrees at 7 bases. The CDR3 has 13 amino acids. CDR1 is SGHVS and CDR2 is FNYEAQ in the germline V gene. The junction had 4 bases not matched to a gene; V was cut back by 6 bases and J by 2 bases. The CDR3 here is CASSFQGAYEQYF. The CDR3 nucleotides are TGTGCCAGCAGTTTCCAGGGGGCCTACGAGCAGTACTTC. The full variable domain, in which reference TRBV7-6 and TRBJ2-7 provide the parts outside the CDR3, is GAGVSQSPRYKVTKRGQDVALRCDPISGHVSLYWYRQALGQGPEFLTYFNYEAQQDKSGLPNDRFSAERPEGSISTLTIQRTEQRDSAMYRCASSFQGAYEQYFGPGTRLTVT.

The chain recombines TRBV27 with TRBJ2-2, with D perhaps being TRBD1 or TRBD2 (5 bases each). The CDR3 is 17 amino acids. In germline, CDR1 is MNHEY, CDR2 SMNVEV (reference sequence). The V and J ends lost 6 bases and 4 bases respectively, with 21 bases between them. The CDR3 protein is CASRIAGTHYATGELFF. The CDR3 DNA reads TGTGCCAGCAGAATCGCCGGGACGCACTACGCCACCGGGGAGCTGTTTTTT.

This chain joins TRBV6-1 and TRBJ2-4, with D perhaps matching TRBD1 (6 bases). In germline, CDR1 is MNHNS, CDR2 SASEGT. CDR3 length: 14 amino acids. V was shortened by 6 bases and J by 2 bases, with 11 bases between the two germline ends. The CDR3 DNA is TGTGCCAGCAGCGACCGGGACACCAAAAACATTCAGTACTTC. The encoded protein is CASSDRDTKNIQYF.

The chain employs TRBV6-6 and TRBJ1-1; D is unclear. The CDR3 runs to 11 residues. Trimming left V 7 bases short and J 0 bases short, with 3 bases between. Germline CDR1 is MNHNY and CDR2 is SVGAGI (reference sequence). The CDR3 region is CASNLNTEAFF. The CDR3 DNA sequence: TGTGCCAGCAATCTGAACACTGAAGCTTTCTTT.

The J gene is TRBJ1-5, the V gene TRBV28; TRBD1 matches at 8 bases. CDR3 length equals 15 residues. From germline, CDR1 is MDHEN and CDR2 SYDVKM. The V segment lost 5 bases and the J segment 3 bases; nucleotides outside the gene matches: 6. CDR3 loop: CASSRTGHSNQPQHF. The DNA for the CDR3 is TGTGCCAGCAGTCGGACAGGGCACTCCAATCAGCCCCAGCATTTT.

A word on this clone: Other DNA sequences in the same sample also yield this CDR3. In DNA, the CDR3 is TGCAGTGCTAGAAGCTACGAGCAGTACTTC. Its translation: CSARSYEQYF. The chain uses TRBV20-1 and TRBJ2-7; D remains unclear. The germline V gene has CDR1 DFQATT and CDR2 SNEGSKA (reference sequence). The CDR3 runs to 10 residues. V lost 2 bases and J 3 bases, leaving 2 bases between the germline ends.

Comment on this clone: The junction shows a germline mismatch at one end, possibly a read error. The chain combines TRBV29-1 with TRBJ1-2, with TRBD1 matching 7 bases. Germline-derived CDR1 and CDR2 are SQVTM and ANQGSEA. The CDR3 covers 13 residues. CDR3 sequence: CSVEGGAEYGYTF. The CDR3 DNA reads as TGCAGCGTGGAAGGGGGCGCAGAGTATGGCTACACCTTC.

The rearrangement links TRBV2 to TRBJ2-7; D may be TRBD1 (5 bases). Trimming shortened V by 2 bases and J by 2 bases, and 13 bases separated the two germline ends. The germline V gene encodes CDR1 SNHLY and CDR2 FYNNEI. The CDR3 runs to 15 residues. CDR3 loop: CASSEFCLGPYEQYF. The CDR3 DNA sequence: TGTGCCAGCAGTGAATTCTGCCTGGGGCCCTACGAGCAGTACTTC.

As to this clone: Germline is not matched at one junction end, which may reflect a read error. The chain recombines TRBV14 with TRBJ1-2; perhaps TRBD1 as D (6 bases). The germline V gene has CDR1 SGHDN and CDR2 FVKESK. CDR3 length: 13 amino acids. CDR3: CASRQDRNYGYTF. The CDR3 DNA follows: TGTGCCAGCAGGCAAGACAGGAACTATGGCTACACCTTC.

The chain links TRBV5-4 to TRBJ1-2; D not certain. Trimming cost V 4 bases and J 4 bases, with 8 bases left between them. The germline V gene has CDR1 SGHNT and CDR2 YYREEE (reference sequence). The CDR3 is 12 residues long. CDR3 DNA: TGTGCCAGCAGCGGGGTGGGCTATGGCTACACCTTC. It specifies CASSGVGYGYTF.

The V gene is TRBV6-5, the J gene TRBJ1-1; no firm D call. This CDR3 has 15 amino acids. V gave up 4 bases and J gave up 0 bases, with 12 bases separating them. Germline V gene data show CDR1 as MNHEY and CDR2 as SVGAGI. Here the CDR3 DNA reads TGTGCCAGCAGTTCTGACGGGGAGATGAACACTGAAGCTTTCTTT. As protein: CASSSDGEMNTEAFF.

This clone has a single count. CDR3 sequence: CASSLWVTDEQFF. The CDR3 DNA reads TGTGCCAGCAGCTTGTGGGTAACGGATGAGCAGTTCTTC. The chain carries TRBV5-8 and TRBJ2-1, with D uncertain. V dropped 1 base and J dropped 8 bases, with 10 bases sitting between them. Germline assignment: CDR1 SGHTS and CDR2 YDEGEE. The CDR3 contains 13 residues.

The CDR3 DNA reads as TGTGCCAGCAGCACAGTGATAGGGGGACAGGTCGACGGGACCCAGTACTTC. It specifies CASSTVIGGQVDGTQYF. This rearrangement joins TRBV28 to TRBJ2-5; TRBD1 matches 8 bases. Germline loops: CDR1 MDHEN, CDR2 SYDVKM. Trimming removed 6 bases from V and 7 bases from J; junction bases left unmatched: 19. The CDR3 sequence is 17 residues long.

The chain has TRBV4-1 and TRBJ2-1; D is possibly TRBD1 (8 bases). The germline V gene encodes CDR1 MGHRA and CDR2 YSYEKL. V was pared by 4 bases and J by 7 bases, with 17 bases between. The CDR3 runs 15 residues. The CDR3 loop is CASSPRQGTKNEQFF. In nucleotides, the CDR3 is TGCGCCAGCAGCCCCCGACAGGGGACTAAAAATGAGCAGTTCTTC.

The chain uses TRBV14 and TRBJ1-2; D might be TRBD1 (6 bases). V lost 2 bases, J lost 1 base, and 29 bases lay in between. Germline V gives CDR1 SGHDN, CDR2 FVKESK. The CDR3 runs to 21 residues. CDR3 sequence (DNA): TGTGCCAGCAGCCAAACAATGGGGGGTGGACAGCGCTTAATACGTAACTATGGCTACACCTTC. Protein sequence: CASSQTMGGGQRLIRNYGYTF.

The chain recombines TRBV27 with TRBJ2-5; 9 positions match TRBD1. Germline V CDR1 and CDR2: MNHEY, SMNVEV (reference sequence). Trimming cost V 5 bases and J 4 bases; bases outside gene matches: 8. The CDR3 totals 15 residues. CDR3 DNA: TGTGCCAGCAGTGCCGGACAGGGGATGCGAGAGACCCAGTACTTC. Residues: CASSAGQGMRETQYF.

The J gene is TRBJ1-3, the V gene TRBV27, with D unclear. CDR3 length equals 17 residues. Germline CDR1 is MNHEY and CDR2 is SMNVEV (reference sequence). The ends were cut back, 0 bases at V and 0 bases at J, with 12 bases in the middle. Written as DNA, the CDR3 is TGTGCCAGCAGTTTATCCGGGAGGCCGAGCTCTGGAAACACCATATATTTT. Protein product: CASSLSGRPSSGNTIYF.

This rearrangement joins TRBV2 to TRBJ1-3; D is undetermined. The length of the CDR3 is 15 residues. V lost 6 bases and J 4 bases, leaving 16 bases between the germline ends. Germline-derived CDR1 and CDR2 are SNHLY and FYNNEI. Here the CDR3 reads CASSEKQILGNTIYF. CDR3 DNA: TGTGCCAGCAGCGAGAAGCAGATCTTAGGAAACACCATATATTTT.

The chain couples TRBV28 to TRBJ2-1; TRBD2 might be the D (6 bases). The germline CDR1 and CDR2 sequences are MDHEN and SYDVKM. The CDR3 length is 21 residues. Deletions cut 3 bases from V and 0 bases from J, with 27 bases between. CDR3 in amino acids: CASSFPSSSEKAGSSYNEQFF. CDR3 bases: TGTGCCAGCAGTTTCCCCTCGTCTAGCGAGAAAGCGGGCAGCTCCTACAATGAGCAGTTCTTC.

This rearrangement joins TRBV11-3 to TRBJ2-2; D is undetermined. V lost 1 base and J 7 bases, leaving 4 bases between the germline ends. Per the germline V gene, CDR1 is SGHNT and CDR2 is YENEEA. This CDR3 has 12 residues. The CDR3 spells CASSLGHGELFF. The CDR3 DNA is TGTGCCAGCAGCTTAGGTCACGGGGAGCTGTTTTTT. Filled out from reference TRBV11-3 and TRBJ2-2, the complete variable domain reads EAGVVQSPRYKIIEKKQPVAFWCNPISGHNTLYWYLQNLGQGPELLIRYENEEAVDDSQLPKDRFSAERLKGVDSTLKIQPAELGDSAVYLCASSLGHGELFFGEGSRLTVL.

CDR3 in DNA: TGTGCCAGCAGTTCCTCGGGGGAGACTGGGGACGAGCAGTACTTC. The encoded protein is CASSSSGETGDEQYF. The chain carries TRBV27 and TRBJ2-7; tentatively, D is TRBD2 (6 bases). CDR1 and CDR2 from the germline V gene are MNHEY and SMNVEV (reference sequence). With 4 bases removed from V and 5 bases from J, the gap between germline ends came to 18 bases. The CDR3 runs to 15 residues.

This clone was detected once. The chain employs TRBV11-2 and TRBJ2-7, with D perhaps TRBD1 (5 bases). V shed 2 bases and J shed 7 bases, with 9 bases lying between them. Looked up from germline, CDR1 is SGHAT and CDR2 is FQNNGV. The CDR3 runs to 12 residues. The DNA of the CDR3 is TGTGCCAGCAGCTTACAGGGCAGTGAGCAGTACTTC. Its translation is CASSLQGSEQYF.

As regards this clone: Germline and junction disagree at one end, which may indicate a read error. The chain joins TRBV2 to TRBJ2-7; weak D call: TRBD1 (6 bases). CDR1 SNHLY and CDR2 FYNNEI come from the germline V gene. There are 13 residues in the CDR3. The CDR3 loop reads CASSSSSGAELDF. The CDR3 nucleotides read TGTGCCAGCAGCTCATCCTCAGGGGCAGAGTTGGACTTC.

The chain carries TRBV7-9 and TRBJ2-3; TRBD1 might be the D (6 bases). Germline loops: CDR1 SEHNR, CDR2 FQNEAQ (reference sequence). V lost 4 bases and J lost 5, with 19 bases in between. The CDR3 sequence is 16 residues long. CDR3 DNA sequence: TGTGCCAGCAGCTCCCCGAACACCCTAGGGGGAGATACGCAGTATTTT. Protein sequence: CASSSPNTLGGDTQYF.

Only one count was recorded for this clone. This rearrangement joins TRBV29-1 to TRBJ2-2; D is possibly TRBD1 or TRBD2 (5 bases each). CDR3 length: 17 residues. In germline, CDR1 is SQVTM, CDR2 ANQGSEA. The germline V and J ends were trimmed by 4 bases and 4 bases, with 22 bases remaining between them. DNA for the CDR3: TGCAGCGTTGCCTTGGACATCTTAGAGGGGAGCACCGGGGAGCTGTTTTTT. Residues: CSVALDILEGSTGELFF.

CDR3 loop: CAWSVWVRREGPPYEQYF. The DNA for the CDR3 is TGTGCCTGGAGTGTATGGGTTCGGCGGGAGGGCCCTCCCTACGAGCAGTACTTC. V gene TRBV30 combines with J gene TRBJ2-7; 9 bases line up with TRBD2. The V and J ends lost 0 bases and 2 bases, in that order; junction bases with no gene match: 14. This CDR3 comprises 18 residues. Germline loops: CDR1 GTSNPN, CDR2 SVGIG (reference sequence).

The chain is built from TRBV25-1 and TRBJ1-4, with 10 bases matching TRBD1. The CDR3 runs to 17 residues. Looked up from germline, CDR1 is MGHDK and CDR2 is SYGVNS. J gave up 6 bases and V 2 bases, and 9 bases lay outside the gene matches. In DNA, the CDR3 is TGTGCCAGCAGTGAACCTAGGGAGGGGACAGGGGATGAAAAACTGTTTTTT. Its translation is CASSEPREGTGDEKLFF.